The present T cell receptor (beta chain) was sequenced within a study of shared clonotypes between healthy human individuals. The study's findings and limits: Blood was the sole source, and tissue repertoires probably differ. The authors expected sequencing depth to affect clonotype sharing among donors.

An assay was performed, and its level was deep. TCRdb's copy holds only in-frame clones and misses some; the assay was immunoSEQ multiplex PCR. The sample has approximately 500,000 clones, more than 75% seen once; the top ten hold about 12%. On this clone: What it recognizes is unknown.

V was pared by 0 bases and J by 3 bases, with 17 bases of the junction left unmatched. CDR1 is GTSNPN and CDR2 is SVGIG in the germline V gene (reference sequence). The CDR3 extends over 19 amino acids. This TCR derives from a middle-aged woman in good health. Some clones in this sample may be carry-over from other donors' samples. The material sequenced was PBMCs. The J gene is TRBJ1-1, the V gene TRBV30; TRBD1 aligns across 9 bases. CDR3 sequence (DNA): TGTGCCTGGAGTGTATACGGACAGGGGCGATACCCCGGGGACACTGAAGCTTTCTTT. Encoded protein: CAWSVYGQGRYPGDTEAFF.